This TCR beta chain is from a study of neurological immune-mediated disorders. Only one count was recorded for this clonotype. TCRdb reanalysed the 5' RACE reads using MiXCR and keeps one entry per CDR3 protein. The repertoire holds 50,000 or so distinct CDR3 sequences, with more than 9.5% as singletons. The CDR3 loop spans 18 amino acids. V shed 1 base and J shed 0 bases, with 19 bases lying between them. Germline V CDR1 and CDR2: MDHEN, SYDVKM. This TCR was recovered from a man in his sixties in good health. The V and J genes are TRBV28 and TRBJ2-7; unclear D gene. Material: PBMCs. For the CDR3, the DNA is TGTGCCAGCAGTTTATTGTCGGCGGTGGGTCAGTACTCCTACGAGCAGTACTTC. This gives the protein CASSLLSAVGQYSYEQYF.